The 6 T cell receptor beta chains below come from one sample, sequenced in a study of blood T cell repertoires in COVID-19. TCRdb's table, derived via immunoSEQ multiplex PCR, lists solely in-frame clones and lacks some. The data contain about 150,000 clones, around 80% of them singletons. The sequenced sample was peripheral blood. The receptors here all came from a woman in her sixties or seventies who had recovered from COVID-19.

This chain links TRBV11-3 with TRBJ2-7; 8 positions agree with TRBD2. J lost 0 bases, V lost 3 bases, and 4 bases had no gene match. Germline V gene sequence: CDR1 SGHNT, CDR2 YENEEA. CDR3 size: 15 residues. The CDR3 region is CASSFSGGPSYEQYF. The CDR3 DNA reads as TGTGCCAGCAGCTTCAGCGGGGGCCCCTCCTACGAGCAGTACTTC.

The V and J genes are TRBV2 and TRBJ2-2, with TRBD2 identical over 7 bases. The CDR3 has 15 residues. The germline gives CDR1 SNHLY, CDR2 FYNNEI. The ends lost 4 bases at V and 4 bases at J; junction bases unmatched: 6. The CDR3 protein is CASSASGGGTGELFF. CDR3 nucleotides: TGTGCCAGCAGTGCTAGCGGTGGGGGCACCGGGGAGCTGTTTTTT.

The J gene is TRBJ2-3, the V gene TRBV9; D uncertain. Trimming shortened V by 2 bases and J by 4 bases, and 14 bases separated the two germline ends. The CDR3 has 15 residues. The V gene's germline CDR1 is SGDLS and CDR2 YYNGEE. The CDR3: CASSVGEKAADTQYF. CDR3 DNA: TGTGCCAGCAGCGTTGGAGAGAAAGCTGCAGATACGCAGTATTTT.

V gene TRBV19 combines with J gene TRBJ2-2; the D gene is possibly TRBD1 (6 bases). Germline assignment: CDR1 LNHDA and CDR2 SQIVND (reference sequence). The CDR3 is 15 amino acids. V was shortened by 5 bases and J by 1 base, with 11 bases between the two germline ends. The CDR3 here is CASSGGRGNTGELFF. The CDR3 nucleotides are TGTGCCAGTAGTGGCGGCAGGGGGAACACCGGGGAGCTGTTTTTT.

This chain connects TRBV9 to TRBJ2-1; D remains unclear. CDR3 size: 15 residues. The V end lost 4 bases, the J end lost 3 bases, and 14 bases lay between the germline ends. Germline V gene sequence: CDR1 SGDLS, CDR2 YYNGEE. DNA for the CDR3: TGTGCCAGCAGCCCTCTCGGAGAGGTCTACAATGAGCAGTTCTTC. It encodes CASSPLGEVYNEQFF.

The gene calls are TRBV28 and TRBJ2-7; the match to TRBD1 covers 9 bases. Germline V gene sequence: CDR1 MDHEN, CDR2 SYDVKM. V dropped 4 bases and J dropped 5; count of bases not matched to a gene: 9. This CDR3 is built from 15 residues. CDR3 in amino acids: CASSSAGQGSDEQYF. CDR3 DNA sequence: TGTGCCAGCAGTTCCGCGGGACAGGGTAGCGACGAGCAGTACTTC.